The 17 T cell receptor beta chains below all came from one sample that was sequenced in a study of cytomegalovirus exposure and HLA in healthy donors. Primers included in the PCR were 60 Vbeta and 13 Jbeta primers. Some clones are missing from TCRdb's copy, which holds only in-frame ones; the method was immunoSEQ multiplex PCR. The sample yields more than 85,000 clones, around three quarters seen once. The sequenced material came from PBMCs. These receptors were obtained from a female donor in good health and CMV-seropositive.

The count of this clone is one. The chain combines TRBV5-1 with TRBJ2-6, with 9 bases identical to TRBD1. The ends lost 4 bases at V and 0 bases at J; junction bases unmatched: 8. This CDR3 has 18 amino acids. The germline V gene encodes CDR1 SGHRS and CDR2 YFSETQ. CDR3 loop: CASSPPGQGYSGANVLTF. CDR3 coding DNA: TGCGCCAGCAGCCCGCCGGGACAGGGCTACTCTGGGGCCAACGTCCTGACTTTC.

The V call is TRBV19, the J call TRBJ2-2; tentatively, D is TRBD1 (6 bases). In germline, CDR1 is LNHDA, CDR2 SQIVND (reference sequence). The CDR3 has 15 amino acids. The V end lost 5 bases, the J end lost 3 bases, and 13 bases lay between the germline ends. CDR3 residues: CASSEWGRDTGELFF. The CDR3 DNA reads TGTGCCAGTAGTGAGTGGGGGCGCGACACCGGGGAGCTGTTTTTT.

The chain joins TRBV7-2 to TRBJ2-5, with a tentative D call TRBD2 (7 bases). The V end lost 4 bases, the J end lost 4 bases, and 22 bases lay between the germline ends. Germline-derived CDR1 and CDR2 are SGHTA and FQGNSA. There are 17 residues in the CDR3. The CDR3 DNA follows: TGTGCCAGCAGCTCCCCGAGTGTGGCGGGGGCAGGAGAGACCCAGTACTTC. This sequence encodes CASSSPSVAGAGETQYF. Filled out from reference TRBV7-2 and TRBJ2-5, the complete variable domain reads GAGVSQSPSNKVTEKGKDVELRCDPISGHTALYWYRQSLGQGLEFLIYFQGNSAPDKSGLPSDRFSAERTGGSVSTLTIQRTQQEDSAVYLCASSSPSVAGAGETQYFGPGTRLLVL.

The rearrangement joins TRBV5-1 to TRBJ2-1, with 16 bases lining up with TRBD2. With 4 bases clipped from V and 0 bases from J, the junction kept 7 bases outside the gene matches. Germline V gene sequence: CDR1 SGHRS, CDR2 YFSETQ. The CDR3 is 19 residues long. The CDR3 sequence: CASSPGLAGGPGSYNEQFF. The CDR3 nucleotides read TGCGCCAGCAGCCCGGGACTAGCGGGAGGGCCGGGCTCCTACAATGAGCAGTTCTTC.

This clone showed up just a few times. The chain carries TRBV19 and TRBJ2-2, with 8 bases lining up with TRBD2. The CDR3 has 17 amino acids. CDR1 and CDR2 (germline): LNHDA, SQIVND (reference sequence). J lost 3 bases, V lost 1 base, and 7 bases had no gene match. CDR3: CASSIGSAGGHTGELFF. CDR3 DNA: TGTGCCAGTAGTATAGGATCGGCGGGAGGTCACACCGGGGAGCTGTTTTTT.

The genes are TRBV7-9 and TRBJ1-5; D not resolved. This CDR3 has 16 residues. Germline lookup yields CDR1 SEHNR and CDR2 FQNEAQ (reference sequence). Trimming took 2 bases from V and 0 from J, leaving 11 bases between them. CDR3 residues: CASSLIFRNSNQPQHF. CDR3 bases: TGTGCCAGCAGCTTAATTTTTCGTAATAGCAATCAGCCCCAGCATTTT.

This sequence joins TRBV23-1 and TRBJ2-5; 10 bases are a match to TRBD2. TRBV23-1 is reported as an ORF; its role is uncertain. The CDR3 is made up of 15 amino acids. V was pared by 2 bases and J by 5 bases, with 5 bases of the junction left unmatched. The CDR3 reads CASSQASGSGETQYF. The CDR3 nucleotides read TGCGCCAGCAGTCAAGCTAGCGGGAGTGGGGAGACCCAGTACTTC.

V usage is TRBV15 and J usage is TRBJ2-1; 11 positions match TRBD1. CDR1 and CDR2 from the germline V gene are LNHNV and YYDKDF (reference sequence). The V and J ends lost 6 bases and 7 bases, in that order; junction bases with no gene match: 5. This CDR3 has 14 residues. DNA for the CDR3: TGTGCCACCAGAGCGGACAGGGGGCTGAATGAGCAGTTCTTC. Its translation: CATRADRGLNEQFF.

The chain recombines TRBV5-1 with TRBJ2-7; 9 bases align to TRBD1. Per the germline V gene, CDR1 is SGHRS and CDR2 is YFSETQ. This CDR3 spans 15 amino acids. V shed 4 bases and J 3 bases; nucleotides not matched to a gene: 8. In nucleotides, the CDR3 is TGCGCCAGCAGCACACAGACAGGGGGGATCTACGAGCAGTACTTC. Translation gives CASSTQTGGIYEQYF.

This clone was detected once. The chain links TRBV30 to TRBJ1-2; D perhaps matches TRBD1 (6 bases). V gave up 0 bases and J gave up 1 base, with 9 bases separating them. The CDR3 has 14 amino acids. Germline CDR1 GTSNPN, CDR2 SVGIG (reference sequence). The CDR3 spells CAWSVGGVNYGYTF. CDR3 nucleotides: TGTGCCTGGAGTGTAGGGGGGGTTAACTATGGCTACACCTTC. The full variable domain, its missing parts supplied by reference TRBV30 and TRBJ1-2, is SQTIHQWPATLVQPVGSPLSLECTVEGTSNPNLYWYRQAAGRGLQLLFYSVGIGQISSEVPQNLSASRPQDRQFILSSKKLLLSDSGFYLCAWSVGGVNYGYTFGSGTRLTVV.

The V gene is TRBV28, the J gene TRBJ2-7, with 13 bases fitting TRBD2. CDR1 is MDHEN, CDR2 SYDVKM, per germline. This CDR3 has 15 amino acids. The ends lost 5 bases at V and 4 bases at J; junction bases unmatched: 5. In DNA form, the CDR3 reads TGTGCCAGCAGTGTACTAGCGGGAGGGCCTTACGAGCAGTACTTC. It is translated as CASSVLAGGPYEQYF.

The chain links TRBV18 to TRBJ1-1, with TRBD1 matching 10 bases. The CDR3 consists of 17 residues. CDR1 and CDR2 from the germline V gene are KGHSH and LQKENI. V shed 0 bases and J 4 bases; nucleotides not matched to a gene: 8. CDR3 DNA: TGTGCCAGCTCACCACCGGGACAGGGGCGGTTGGTCACTGAAGCTTTCTTT. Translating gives CASSPPGQGRLVTEAFF.

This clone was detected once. CDR3 sequence: CASSEAEISNQPQHF. Here the CDR3 DNA reads TGTGCCAGCAGTGAAGCGGAGATTAGCAATCAGCCCCAGCATTTT. The chain links TRBV2 to TRBJ1-5; no firm D call. The V and J ends lost 0 bases and 0 bases respectively, with 6 bases between them. The CDR3 runs to 15 residues. Germline CDR1 is SNHLY and CDR2 is FYNNEI.

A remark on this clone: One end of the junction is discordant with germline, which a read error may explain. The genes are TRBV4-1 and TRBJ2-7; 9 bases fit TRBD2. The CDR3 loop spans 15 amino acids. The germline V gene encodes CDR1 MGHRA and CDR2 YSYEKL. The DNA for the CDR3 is TGCGCCAGCAGTCAAGGTAGCGGGAGCTCCTACGAGCAGTACTTC. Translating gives CASSQGSGSSYEQYF.

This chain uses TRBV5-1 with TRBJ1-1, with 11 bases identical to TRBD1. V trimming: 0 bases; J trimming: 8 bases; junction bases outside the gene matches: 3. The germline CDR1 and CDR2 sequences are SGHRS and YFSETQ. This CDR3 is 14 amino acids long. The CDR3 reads CASSLGTGGAEAFF. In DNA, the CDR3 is TGCGCCAGCAGCTTGGGGACAGGGGGCGCGGAAGCTTTCTTT.

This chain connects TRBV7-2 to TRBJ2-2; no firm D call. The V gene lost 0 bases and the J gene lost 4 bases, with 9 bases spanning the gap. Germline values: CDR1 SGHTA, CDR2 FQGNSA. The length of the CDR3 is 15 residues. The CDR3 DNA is TGTGCCAGCAGCTTAGCGCGAGGTATCACCGGGGAGCTGTTTTTT. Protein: CASSLARGITGELFF.

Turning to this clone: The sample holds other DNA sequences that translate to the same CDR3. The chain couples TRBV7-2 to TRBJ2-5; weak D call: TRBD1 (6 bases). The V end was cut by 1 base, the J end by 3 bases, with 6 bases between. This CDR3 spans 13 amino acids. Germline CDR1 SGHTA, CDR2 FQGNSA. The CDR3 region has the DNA TGTGCCAGCAGCTTAGACAGGGAAGAGACCCAGTACTTC. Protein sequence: CASSLDREETQYF.